This T cell receptor beta chain was observed in a study of Ad26.COV2.S vaccination and SARS-CoV-2 variants. Findings and limits, study-wide: Non-spike TCR breadth was similar in vaccine and placebo recipients. Possible underestimation of total T cell responses by the TCR breadth and depth analyses was noted.

This CDR3 has 14 residues. The V and J ends lost 9 bases and 1 base, in that order; junction bases with no gene match: 7. Looked up from germline, CDR1 is WNHNN and CDR2 is SYGVQD (reference sequence). Treatment here: around 19 received Ad26.COV2.S at low or high dose, single or two shots; 5 received placebo; per-sample allocation not given. The study sampled participants on day 63 after the first vaccine or placebo injection. Comments on this clone: What it binds is unknown.

Clones were sequenced by immunoSEQ multiplex PCR, and TCRdb holds only the in-frame ones, with some missing. The data hold about 350,000 clones, with about 89% observed a single time. The sequence came from a person aged 18-60 years who received the Ad26.COV2.S COVID-19 vaccine or a placebo. V is TRBV10-1 and J is TRBJ2-7, with 9 bases matching TRBD1. This specimen consisted of peripheral blood, obtained in a trial of Ad26.COV2.S vaccine versus placebo. CDR3 amino acids: CARGRDRVSYEQYF. CDR3 DNA: TGCGCCAGGGGCCGGGACAGGGTGTCCTACGAGCAGTACTTC.